Sequencing of this T cell receptor (beta chain) was carried out in a study of regulatory T cells in long-lasting Graves disease (dated by TCRdb to about 2021). Regarding the research as a whole: Persistent Graves' disease was defined as antithyroid drug treatment for over 5 years with persistently positive TSH receptor autoantibodies. Patients with persistent Graves' disease were compared with patients with newly diagnosed Graves' disease using TCR sequencing and RNA sequencing of peripheral blood. The study was registered as a clinical trial and conducted in China. A total of about 35 samples underwent TCR sequencing, from roughly 13 patients with persistent Graves' disease and 20 or so patients with newly diagnosed Graves' disease. Persistent Graves' disease patients in the clinical cohort had taken antithyroid drugs for around 11 years on average.

The CDR3 spans 15 residues, from the cysteine through the phenylalanine. Of all the DNA, just the CDR3 is kept, 45 bases in frame from base 1. CDR1 and CDR2 are drawn from the germline V gene: SGHDT, YYEEEE. A distance of 16 bases separates the germline ends of V and J, which lose 4 bases and 2 bases respectively. The paper's findings and limits, for the study overall: Compared with newly diagnosed patients, persistent Graves' disease patients had lower TCR Shannon entropy and fewer highly expanded clones, which suggests clonal expansion. Peripheral blood alone was examined, since thyroid tissue, which constituted the primary lesion, could not be accessed. Persistent disease showed preferential use of TRBV28, TRBJ1-2 and TRBJ2-5, whereas newly diagnosed disease favored TRBV20-1 and TRBJ2-1. As a limitation, the authors acknowledged that the small sample size may reduce accuracy. Persistent patients shared more public clonotypes among themselves (around 2,700) than newly diagnosed patients did (more than 950). Sequencing and analysis were restricted to the TCR beta chain.

In the paper's terms, the time point label means: persistent/refractory GD, antithyroid drugs over 5 years with positive TRAb. RNA was extracted from PBMCs in TRIzol for both TCR sequencing and RNA sequencing. The diagnosis of Graves' disease was made according to American Thyroid Association guidelines. Patients were recruited from an endocrinology department in Xi'an, China. From each patient, 7.5 to 10 milliliters of peripheral blood was collected into an EDTA anticoagulant tube. Ficoll Paque Plus density gradient separation was used to isolate PBMCs, and no further T cell sorting was done. An Agilent 2100 Bioanalyzer and agarose gel were used to assess RNA quality, and a NanoDrop 2000 was used to measure RNA concentration. Details on this clonotype: The target of this receptor is not known. The sample holds no much larger clone one base away, and base qualities are not on file.

Library generation was performed with multiplex PCR. These reads were obtained on an Illumina HiSeq 4000. CDR3 regions were amplified by Arm-PCR with iRepertoire HTBI primers to construct TCR beta libraries. Before sequencing, the PCR products underwent gel purification. The authors processed their data as follows. Across samples, about 63 TRBV and roughly 15 TRBJ segments were identified and used for gene usage analysis of CDR3 amino acid clonotypes. COPE and FqMerger were used to merge the filtered high-quality paired reads into contigs. Contigs were aligned with BLAST to IMGT TRBV, TRBD and TRBJ reference genes, and CDR3 was defined per IMGT. Any clonotype with a frequency above 0.1% was counted as a highly expanded clone. Repertoire diversity was measured by Shannon entropy, and V-J evenness by the Gini coefficient. A clonotype found in more than one individual was treated as public. The public reads were reprocessed in TCRdb via fastp at Q25 and MiXCR, keeping in-frame beta chains. Each entry is one CDR3 protein sequence, shown with its most common DNA and genes. The authors' filters were not applied to this entry. The sample profile shows almost 350,000 distinct CDR3 sequences; around 20% of them were found once. The top ten clones comprise less than 30% of the sample.

The starting material was peripheral blood mononuclear cells (PBMCs), obtained when the disease was refractory, from a patient treated with antithyroid drugs. The sequence derives from a female donor with Graves disease. This receptor chain uses TRBV5-6 and TRBJ2-7, with the identity of the D gene unclear. This receptor carries the CDR3 CASSPFVSGAYEQYF. The DNA sequence is given as TGTGCCAGCAGCCCCTTCGTGTCAGGAGCCTACGAGCAGTACTTC.